This entry concerns a single T cell receptor (beta chain). TCRbeta library construction was performed incorporating unique molecular identifiers. TCRdb fed the PCR reads into MiXCR, producing one record per CDR3 protein. The table includes some 500,000 distinct CDR3 sequences, around 16% detected once. The data are from a study of T-cell reconstitution after alpha-beta-depleted transplantation in children. V trimming: 0 bases; J trimming: 12 bases; junction bases outside the gene matches: 14. Germline V gene sequence: CDR1 MGHDK, CDR2 SYGVNS. The CDR3 spans 17 residues. The chain employs TRBV25-1 and TRBJ2-1; 10 bases agree with TRBD2. The sequencing here drew on PBMCs from the stem cell graft donor, taken from the stem cell graft. The clonotype originates from a human donor who donated a stem cell graft to a child with acute lymphoblastic leukemia. The CDR3 bases are TGTGCCAGCAGTGAATATTGGTCGCCTAGCGGGAGAAGGGGGCAGTTCTTC. Translated: CASSEYWSPSGRRGQFF.